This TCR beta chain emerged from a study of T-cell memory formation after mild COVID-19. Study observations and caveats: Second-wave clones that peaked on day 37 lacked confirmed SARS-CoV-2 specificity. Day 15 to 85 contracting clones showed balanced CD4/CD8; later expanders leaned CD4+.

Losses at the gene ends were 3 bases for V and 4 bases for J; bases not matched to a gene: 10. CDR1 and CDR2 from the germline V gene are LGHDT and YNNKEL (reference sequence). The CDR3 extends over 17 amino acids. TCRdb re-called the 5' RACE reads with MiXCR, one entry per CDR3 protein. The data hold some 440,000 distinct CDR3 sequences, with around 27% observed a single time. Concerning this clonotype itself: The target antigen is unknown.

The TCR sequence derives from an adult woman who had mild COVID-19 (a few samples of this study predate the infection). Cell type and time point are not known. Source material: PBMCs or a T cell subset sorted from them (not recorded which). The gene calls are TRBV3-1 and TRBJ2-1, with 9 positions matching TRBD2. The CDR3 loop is CASSQDRLAGIYNEQFF. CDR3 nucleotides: TGTGCCAGCAGCCAGGATCGTCTAGCGGGGATTTACAATGAGCAGTTCTTC.